This T cell receptor (beta chain) appears in the sequencing data of a study of cytomegalovirus exposure and HLA in healthy donors. Study-level points and caveats: Equally common other TCR beta chains were less clonally expanded than HLA-associated ones, a later analysis found. Some public TCRs appeared in many individuals, while most sequences were rare.

About this clone: Its specificity is unknown.

Germline CDR1 is MNHNS and CDR2 is SASEGT. Trimming pared 3 bases from V and 5 bases from J, leaving 10 bases between. The CDR3 sequence is 14 residues long. 13 Jbeta primers and 60 Vbeta primers were used for the PCR. TCRdb's table, derived via immunoSEQ multiplex PCR, lists solely in-frame clones and lacks some. The sample records about 210,000 clones, approximately 80% being singletons. This TCR came from a woman aged 45-59 years in good health and CMV-seropositive. The chain carries TRBV6-1 and TRBJ2-2; D remains unclear. Material for sequencing was PBMCs. CDR3 sequence reads: CASSDQAKTGELFF. CDR3 nucleotide sequence: TGTGCCAGCAGTGACCAGGCTAAAACCGGGGAGCTGTTTTTT.